These 25 T cell receptor beta chains were sequenced from one sample in a study of cytomegalovirus exposure and HLA in healthy donors. The PCR had 60 Vbeta and 13 Jbeta primers. Sequencing used immunoSEQ multiplex PCR; TCRdb keeps in-frame clones, though not all of them. This sample lists some 140,000 clones; its ten largest clones have roughly 1.6%. The sample was PBMCs. These receptors all come from a woman aged 40 to 50 in good health and CMV-seronegative.

The rearrangement uses TRBV9 and TRBJ2-7; 7 bases agree with TRBD2. CDR3 length equals 14 residues. The trim removed 5 bases at V and 2 bases at J, leaving 7 bases unmatched. The germline CDR1 and CDR2 sequences are SGDLS and YYNGEE. CDR3 bases: TGTGCCAGCAGAAGAAGCGGGGTCACCTACGAGCAGTACTTC. Its translation is CASRRSGVTYEQYF.

About this clone itself: The limits of the CDR3 on the DNA are not certain, so only TCRdb's listed CDR3 is given. This rearrangement joins TRBV29-1 to TRBJ1-5; the D segment call TRBD1 is taken from the table without a DNA check. The CDR3 is 12 residues long, ends included. The V gene's germline CDR1 is SQVTM and CDR2 ANQGSEA. CDR3 region: CSVATGSGVWHF.

The chain joins TRBV7-2 to TRBJ2-3; D perhaps matches TRBD2 (5 bases). The V end lost 4 bases, the J end lost 2 bases, and 19 bases lay between the germline ends. CDR1 is SGHTA and CDR2 is FQGNSA in the germline V gene. This CDR3 is 17 amino acids long. The CDR3 spells CASSSGRGQVHTDTQYF. In DNA form, the CDR3 reads TGTGCCAGCAGCTCCGGAAGAGGGCAGGTCCACACAGATACGCAGTATTTT.

The CDR3 region is CAISAPEGTIYF. The DNA for the CDR3 is TGTGCCATCAGTGCACCGGAGGGCACCATATATTTT. The chain employs TRBV10-3 and TRBJ1-3; D is uncertain. V was shortened by 4 bases and J by 9 bases, with 10 bases between the two germline ends. The CDR3 has 12 amino acids. In germline, CDR1 is ENHRY, CDR2 SYGVKD.

The chain couples TRBV9 to TRBJ1-2; 7 positions agree with TRBD1. Per germline, CDR1 SGDLS and CDR2 YYNGEE. The CDR3 runs to 15 residues. V shed 4 bases, J shed 4 bases, and the junction held 10 bases outside the gene matches. CDR3 sequence: CASSPPEGASYGYTF. In DNA form, the CDR3 reads TGTGCCAGCAGCCCCCCGGAGGGGGCGAGCTATGGCTACACCTTC.

V and J are TRBV6-1 and TRBJ1-4, with 9 positions matching TRBD1. V was pared by 8 bases and J by 8 bases, with 6 bases of the junction left unmatched. Germline values: CDR1 MNHNS, CDR2 SASEGT. CDR3 length: 13 amino acids. Written as DNA, the CDR3 is TGTGCCAGCCCCGGGACAGGGAACGAAAAACTGTTTTTT. Amino acid sequence: CASPGTGNEKLFF.

V usage is TRBV27 and J usage is TRBJ2-1; TRBD1 matches at 9 bases. After removal of 0 bases from V and 7 bases from J, the junction contained 7 bases not matched to a gene. This CDR3 has 16 amino acids. Germline V gene lookup returns CDR1 MNHEY and CDR2 SMNVEV (reference sequence). CDR3 coding DNA: TGTGCCAGCAGTTTATCACCGACAGGGGGATCGAATGAGCAGTTCTTC. Amino acids: CASSLSPTGGSNEQFF.

V usage is TRBV6-5 and J usage is TRBJ2-3; D possibly corresponds to TRBD2 (5 bases). V lost 4 bases and J 2 bases, leaving 10 bases between the germline ends. Germline loops: CDR1 MNHEY, CDR2 SVGAGI. The CDR3 contains 14 residues. Written as DNA, the CDR3 is TGTGCCAGCAGTTCTTTGGAGGCCACAGATACGCAGTATTTT. Protein: CASSSLEATDTQYF.

The V gene is TRBV19, the J gene TRBJ1-6; 8 bases are a match to TRBD1. CDR3 size: 14 residues. Germline assignment: CDR1 LNHDA and CDR2 SQIVND (reference sequence). V lost 4 bases, J lost 9 bases, and 5 bases stayed unmatched. In DNA form, the CDR3 reads TGTGCCAGTAGTAGGGGGACAGGAGGTTCACCCCTCCACTTT. As protein: CASSRGTGGSPLHF.

CDR3: CASSSQGFHQPQHF. CDR3 nucleotides: TGTGCCAGCAGCTCCCAGGGATTCCATCAGCCCCAGCATTTT. The chain carries TRBV5-5 and TRBJ1-5; the D gene is possibly TRBD1 (5 bases). V was shortened by 3 bases and J by 5 bases, with 12 bases between the two germline ends. The V gene's germline CDR1 is SGHKS and CDR2 YYEKEE (reference sequence). The CDR3 runs 14 residues.

On this clone itself: Within the sample, other DNA sequences also encode this same CDR3. The chain has TRBV5-1 and TRBJ2-3, with D perhaps TRBD1 (5 bases). The V end lost 2 bases, the J end lost 4 bases, and 8 bases lay between the germline ends. Germline lookup yields CDR1 SGHRS and CDR2 YFSETQ. The CDR3 has 13 amino acids. The CDR3 loop is CASSFDSADTQYF. The CDR3 bases are TGCGCCAGCAGCTTCGACAGTGCAGATACGCAGTATTTT.

The gene calls are TRBV7-2 and TRBJ2-5; 7 bases map to TRBD1. Trimming removed 7 bases from V and 1 base from J; junction bases left unmatched: 6. Germline lookup yields CDR1 SGHTA and CDR2 FQGNSA. The CDR3 sequence is 14 residues long. The CDR3 here is CASKRGPFQETQYF. The DNA for the CDR3 is TGTGCCAGCAAGAGGGGGCCTTTCCAAGAGACCCAGTACTTC.

The J gene is TRBJ2-2, the V gene TRBV7-2; tentatively, D is TRBD1 (6 bases). This CDR3 has 14 residues. V gave up 2 bases and J gave up 7 bases, with 11 bases separating them. The V gene's germline CDR1 is SGHTA and CDR2 FQGNSA. DNA of the CDR3: TGTGCCAGCAGCTTATTACAGGGCAGCGGGGAGCTGTTTTTT. Protein: CASSLLQGSGELFF.

The V and J genes are TRBV5-1 and TRBJ2-3; 9 bases map to TRBD1. This CDR3 has 14 amino acids. Trimming at V came to 4 bases and at J to 4 bases, leaving 4 bases not matched to a gene. Germline V gene lookup returns CDR1 SGHRS and CDR2 YFSETQ. The CDR3 protein is CASSAGQGADTQYF. DNA for the CDR3: TGCGCCAGCAGCGCGGGACAGGGCGCAGATACGCAGTATTTT.

This chain uses TRBV5-4 with TRBJ2-1, with 10 bases identical to TRBD2. V dropped 3 bases and J dropped 8; count of bases not matched to a gene: 5. The germline gives CDR1 SGHNT, CDR2 YYREEE (reference sequence). This CDR3 has 14 residues. The CDR3 DNA sequence: TGTGCCAGCAGCTATAGCGGGGGGAGTGATGAGCAGTTCTTC. It encodes CASSYSGGSDEQFF. Full variable domain (remainder filled in from reference TRBV5-4 and TRBJ2-1): ETGVTQSPTHLIKTRGQQVTLRCSSQSGHNTVSWYQQALGQGPQFIFQYYREEENGRGNFPPRFSGLQFPNYSSELNVNALELDDSALYLCASSYSGGSDEQFFGPGTRLTVL.

CDR3 nucleotides: TGTGCCAGCAGCCGCACGACAGATAACTATGGCTACACCTTC. This sequence encodes CASSRTTDNYGYTF. The genes are TRBV7-3 and TRBJ1-2; the D gene is possibly TRBD1 (5 bases). This CDR3 comprises 14 residues. Trimming removed 5 bases from V and 1 base from J, with 11 bases in between. Germline CDR1 SGHTA, CDR2 FQGTGA.

CDR3 region: CASRPTGTVNYGYTF. The CDR3 nucleotides are TGTGCCAGCCGACCGACCGGGACAGTGAACTATGGCTACACCTTC. The chain is built from TRBV28 and TRBJ1-2; 7 bases align to TRBD1. The germline V gene encodes CDR1 MDHEN and CDR2 SYDVKM. This CDR3 is built from 15 residues. With V trimmed by 8 bases and J by 2 bases, 11 bases remained unmatched.

The chain is built from TRBV4-2 and TRBJ2-5; D might be TRBD2 (5 bases). Trimming pared 1 base from V and 5 bases from J, leaving 8 bases between. The CDR3 loop spans 13 amino acids. Germline lookup yields CDR1 LGHNA and CDR2 YNFKEQ. The CDR3 region has the DNA TGTGCCAGCAGCCAAGGCTGGGAGGAGACCCAGTACTTC. This translates into CASSQGWEETQYF.

The gene calls are TRBV5-4 and TRBJ1-4; TRBD1 aligns across 7 bases. This CDR3 is built from 14 residues. V shed 3 bases and J 6 bases; nucleotides not matched to a gene: 5. Germline loops: CDR1 SGHNT, CDR2 YYREEE (reference sequence). CDR3 DNA sequence: TGTGCCAGCAGCTCCGACGGACAGGATGAAAAACTGTTTTTT. This encodes CASSSDGQDEKLFF. The full variable domain, with the rest looked up from reference TRBV5-4 and TRBJ1-4, is ETGVTQSPTHLIKTRGQQVTLRCSSQSGHNTVSWYQQALGQGPQFIFQYYREEENGRGNFPPRFSGLQFPNYSSELNVNALELDDSALYLCASSSDGQDEKLFFGSGTQLSVL.

The chain combines TRBV28 with TRBJ2-2; 14 bases are a match to TRBD2. CDR1 MDHEN and CDR2 SYDVKM come from the germline V gene. V was clipped by 5 bases and J by 5 bases; unmatched bases: 4. CDR3 size: 16 residues. The CDR3 DNA follows: TGTGCCAGCAGTGGAGGACTAGCGGGGGGAACCGGGGAGCTGTTTTTT. Protein product: CASSGGLAGGTGELFF.

The V call is TRBV6-6, the J call TRBJ2-2, with a tentative D call TRBD1 (6 bases). V shed 4 bases and J shed 4 bases, with 7 bases lying between them. The CDR3 consists of 13 residues. CDR1 MNHNY and CDR2 SVGAGI come from the germline V gene (reference sequence). This CDR3 is CASSLGGTGELFF. CDR3 DNA: TGTGCCAGCAGTTTAGGGGGCACCGGGGAGCTGTTTTTT.

This chain uses TRBV6-5 with TRBJ2-7; D may be TRBD1 (6 bases). Germline CDR1 MNHEY, CDR2 SVGAGI. V was trimmed by 5 bases and J by 3 bases, leaving 14 bases between them. The CDR3 has 14 residues. CDR3 amino acids: CASSRTGPNYEQYV. The DNA for the CDR3 is TGTGCCAGCAGTCGAACAGGGCCCAACTACGAGCAGTACGTC.

This chain joins TRBV5-6 and TRBJ1-1, with D hard to call. Per the germline V gene, CDR1 is SGHDT and CDR2 is YYEEEE. This CDR3 is built from 12 residues. Trimming took off 0 bases at V and 5 bases at J, with 5 bases between the two ends. The CDR3 sequence is CASSLVRTEAFF. The CDR3 DNA sequence: TGTGCCAGCAGCTTGGTTCGGACTGAAGCTTTCTTT.

The chain joins TRBV28 to TRBJ1-2, with a tentative D call TRBD1 (5 bases). Trimming took off 2 bases at V and 1 base at J, with 5 bases between the two ends. The CDR3 length is 13 residues. The germline V gene has CDR1 MDHEN and CDR2 SYDVKM. CDR3 DNA: TGTGCCAGCAGTTTACAGGGTAACTATGGCTACACCTTC. Translating gives CASSLQGNYGYTF.

This rearrangement joins TRBV19 to TRBJ1-2, with 7 bases matching TRBD1. The CDR3 runs 14 residues. CDR1 and CDR2 (germline): LNHDA, SQIVND (reference sequence). V shed 7 bases and J 2 bases; nucleotides not matched to a gene: 7. In DNA form, the CDR3 reads TGTGCCAGTAAAGGGGACAGCCTGAACTATGGCTACACCTTC. The encoded protein is CASKGDSLNYGYTF. The complete variable domain, with remaining parts taken from reference TRBV19 and TRBJ1-2, reads DGGITQSPKYLFRKEGQNVTLSCEQNLNHDAMYWYRQDPGQGLRLIYYSQIVNDFQKGDIAEGYSVSREKKESFPLTVTSAQKNPTAFYLCASKGDSLNYGYTFGSGTRLTVV.